These T cell receptor beta chains were read from a single sample in a study of cytomegalovirus exposure and HLA in healthy donors. Here immunoSEQ multiplex PCR was the method, and the copy in TCRdb shows in-frame clones only, minus some. The sample yields around 140,000 clones, over 80% seen once. Material for sequencing was PBMCs. These receptors originate from a man aged 35 to 55 in good health and CMV-seronegative. The CDR3 runs from the conserved cysteine through the conserved F or W. A D gene is named only where the DNA matches it firmly. Some rows mark clone size as missing; the rest say once, few, many or name a class of expanded clone.

size: NA; D: NA; J: TRBJ2-7; V: TRBV11-3; DNA: TGTGCCAGCAGCTTAGATCATGGAGGCGAGCAGTACTTC; CDR3: CASSLDHGGEQYF
size: NA; D: TRBD1; J: TRBJ2-2; V: TRBV9; DNA: TGTGCCAGCAGCAGGGACAGCGCGAACACCGGGGAGCTGTTTTTT; CDR3: CASSRDSANTGELFF
size: NA; D: TRBD1; J: TRBJ1-1; V: TRBV9; DNA: TGTGCCAGCAGCGTTGGACAGGGGGGTTACCTGAACACTGAAGCTTTCTTT; CDR3: CASSVGQGGYLNTEAFF
size: NA; D: TRBD1; J: TRBJ1-1; V: TRBV7-2; DNA: TGTGCCAGCAGCTCGGGGACAGGATGGAACACTGAAGCTTTCTTT; CDR3: CASSSGTGWNTEAFF
size: few; D: NA; J: TRBJ1-1; V: TRBV5-1; DNA: TGCGCCAGCAGCTTAGGGACTTTGAACACTGAAGCTTTCTTT; CDR3: CASSLGTLNTEAFF
size: once; D: TRBD1; J: TRBJ2-5; V: TRBV29-1; DNA: TGCAGCGTGCAGACAGGGGGCTTAATTGAGACCCAGTACTTC; CDR3: CSVQTGGLIETQYF
size: NA; D: NA; J: TRBJ2-1; V: TRBV2; DNA: TGTGCCAGCAGTGAGGGCAGGCCACCAACCTACAATGAGCAGTTCTTC; CDR3: CASSEGRPPTYNEQFF
size: few; D: NA; J: TRBJ2-7; V: TRBV28; DNA: TGTGCCAGCAGTTACACCGGGTCTCTGACGTACGTGGAGCAGTACTTC; CDR3: CASSYTGSLTYVEQYF
size: NA; D: TRBD2; J: TRBJ2-1; V: TRBV4-3; DNA: TGCGCCAGCAGCCAAGATCGCGGGGGCTCCTACAATGAGCAGTTCTTC; CDR3: CASSQDRGGSYNEQFF
size: NA; D: NA; J: TRBJ2-1; V: TRBV7-9; DNA: TGTTCCAGCAGCCCGATTCTGCCGGGGAGCTCCTACAATGAGCAGTTCTTC; CDR3: CSSSPILPGSSYNEQFF
size: NA; D: NA; J: TRBJ1-3; V: TRBV7-8; DNA: TGTGCCAGCAGCTTAAGAACAGTCGGCTCTGGAAACACCATATATTTT; CDR3: CASSLRTVGSGNTIYF
size: NA; D: TRBD1; J: TRBJ2-7; V: TRBV28; DNA: TGTGCCAGCAGTTTGGCAGGGGGTTACGAGCAGTACTTC; CDR3: CASSLAGGYEQYF
size: NA; D: TRBD2; J: TRBJ2-2; V: TRBV5-1; DNA: TGCGCCAGCAGCTTGGGAGGTAGCGGGGGCTCCACCGGGGAGCTGTTTTTT; CDR3: CASSLGGSGGSTGELFF
size: NA; D: NA; J: TRBJ1-1; V: TRBV6-6; DNA: TGTGCCAGCGGGGGAGGGACTGAAGCTTTCTTT; CDR3: CASGGGTEAFF
size: NA; D: NA; J: TRBJ2-3; V: TRBV27; DNA: TGTGCCAGCAGTTTCATAGAGACAGATACGCAGTATTTT; CDR3: CASSFIETDTQYF
size: NA; D: TRBD1; J: TRBJ2-3; V: TRBV5-4; DNA: TGTGCCAGCAGCTCCCGGACAGGGTACACAGATACGCAGTATTTT; CDR3: CASSSRTGYTDTQYF
size: NA; D: NA; J: TRBJ1-1; V: TRBV7-9; DNA: TGTGCCAGCAGCTTAAGGTCAGGGCCGAACACTGAAGCTTTCTTT; CDR3: CASSLRSGPNTEAFF
size: NA; D: TRBD1; J: TRBJ1-1; V: TRBV7-8; DNA: TGTGCCAGCAGCTTAAATCCCGGGACAGGGACTGAAGCTTTCTTT; CDR3: CASSLNPGTGTEAFF